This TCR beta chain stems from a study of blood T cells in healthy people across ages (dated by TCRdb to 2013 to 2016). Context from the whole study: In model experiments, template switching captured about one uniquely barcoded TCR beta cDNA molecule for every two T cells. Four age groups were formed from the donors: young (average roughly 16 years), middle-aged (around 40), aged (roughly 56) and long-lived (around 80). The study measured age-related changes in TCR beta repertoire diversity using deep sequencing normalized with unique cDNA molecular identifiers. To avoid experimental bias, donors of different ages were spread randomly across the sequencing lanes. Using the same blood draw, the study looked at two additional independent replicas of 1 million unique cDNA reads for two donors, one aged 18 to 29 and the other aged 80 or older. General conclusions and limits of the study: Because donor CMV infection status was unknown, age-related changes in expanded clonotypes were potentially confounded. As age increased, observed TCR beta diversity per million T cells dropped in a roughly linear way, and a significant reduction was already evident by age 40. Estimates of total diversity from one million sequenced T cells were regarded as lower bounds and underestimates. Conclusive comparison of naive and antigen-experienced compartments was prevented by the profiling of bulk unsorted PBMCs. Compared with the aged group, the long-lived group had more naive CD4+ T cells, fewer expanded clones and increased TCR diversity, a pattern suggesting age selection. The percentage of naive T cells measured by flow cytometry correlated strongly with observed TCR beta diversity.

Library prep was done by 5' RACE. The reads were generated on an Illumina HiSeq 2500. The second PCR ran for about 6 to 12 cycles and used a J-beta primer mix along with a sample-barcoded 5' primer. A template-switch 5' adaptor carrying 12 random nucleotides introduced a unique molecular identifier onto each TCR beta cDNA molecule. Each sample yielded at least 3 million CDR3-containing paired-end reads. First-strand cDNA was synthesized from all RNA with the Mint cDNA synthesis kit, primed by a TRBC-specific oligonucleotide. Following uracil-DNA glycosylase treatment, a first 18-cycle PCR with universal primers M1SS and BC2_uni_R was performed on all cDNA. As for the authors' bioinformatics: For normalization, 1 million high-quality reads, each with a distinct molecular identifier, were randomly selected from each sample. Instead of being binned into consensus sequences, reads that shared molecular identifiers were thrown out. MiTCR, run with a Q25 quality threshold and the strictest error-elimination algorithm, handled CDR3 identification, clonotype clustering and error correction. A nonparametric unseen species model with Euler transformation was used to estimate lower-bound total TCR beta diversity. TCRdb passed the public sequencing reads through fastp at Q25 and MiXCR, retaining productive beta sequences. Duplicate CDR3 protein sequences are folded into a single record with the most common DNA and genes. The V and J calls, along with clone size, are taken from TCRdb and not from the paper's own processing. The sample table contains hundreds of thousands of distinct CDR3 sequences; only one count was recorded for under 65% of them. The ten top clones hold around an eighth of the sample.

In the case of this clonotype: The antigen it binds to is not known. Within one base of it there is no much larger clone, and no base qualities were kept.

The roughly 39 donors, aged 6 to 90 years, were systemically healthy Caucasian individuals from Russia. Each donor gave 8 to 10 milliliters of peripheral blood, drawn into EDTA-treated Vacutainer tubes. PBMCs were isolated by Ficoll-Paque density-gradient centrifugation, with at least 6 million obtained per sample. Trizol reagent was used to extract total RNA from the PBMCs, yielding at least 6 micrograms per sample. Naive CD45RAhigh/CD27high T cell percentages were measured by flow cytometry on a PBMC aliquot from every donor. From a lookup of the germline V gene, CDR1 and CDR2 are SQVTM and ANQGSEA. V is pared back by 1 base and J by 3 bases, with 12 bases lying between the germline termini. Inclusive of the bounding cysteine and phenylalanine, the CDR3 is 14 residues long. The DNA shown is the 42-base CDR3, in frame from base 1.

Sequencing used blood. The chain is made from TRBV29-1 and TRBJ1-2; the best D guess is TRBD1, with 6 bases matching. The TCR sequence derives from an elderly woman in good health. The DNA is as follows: TGCAGCGTTGAAGGGGGGGGCACGGACTATGGCTACACCTTC. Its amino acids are CSVEGGGTDYGYTF.